Listed below are T cell receptor beta chains from one sample, sequenced in a study of glioma-infiltrating T cells after dendritic cell vaccination. Produced via immunoSEQ multiplex PCR; TCRdb's table is partial and in-frame only. The sample lists about 92,000 clones; approximately 90% were seen once. The sequencing used blood, collected before dendritic cell vaccination. The source is a human donor with glioblastoma. Both conserved end residues are part of each CDR3. D genes are given only for firm matches. Clone size is given for some rows only: seen once, a few or many times, or a class if the clone is expanded.

cdr3_nt | cdr3_aa | d_call | j_call | clone_size | v_call
TGTGCCAGTAGAGTTGGGGGACAGGGGGCATGGGGTACTGAAGCTTTCTTT | CASRVGGQGAWGTEAFF | TRBD1 | TRBJ1-1 | NA | TRBV19
TGTGCCAGCAGTGAATATAATCTGGGGGCTATCGAGCAGTACTTC | CASSEYNLGAIEQYF | NA | TRBJ2-7 | once | TRBV25-1
TGTGCCAGCAGCTCGCGCCGCACAGATACGCAGTATTTT | CASSSRRTDTQYF | NA | TRBJ2-3 | NA | TRBV7-6
TGTGCCAGCAGCAATTTCGTCAGGGGGCTCGTCGGGGAGCTGTTTTTT | CASSNFVRGLVGELFF | NA | TRBJ2-2 | NA | TRBV21-1
TGTGCCAGCAGCTTACGGAGCAATCAGCCCCAGCATTTT | CASSLRSNQPQHF | NA | TRBJ1-5 | NA | TRBV13
TGTGCCATCAGTGAGCGTGACAGGGGCTACGAGCAGTACTTC | CAISERDRGYEQYF | TRBD1 | TRBJ2-7 | NA | TRBV10-3
TGTGCCAGCAGCTTGGCGGTAAACTACGAGCAGTACTTC | CASSLAVNYEQYF | NA | TRBJ2-7 | NA | TRBV5-4
TGCGCCAGCAGCCAAGTGGGAGAAGAGACCCAGTACTTC | CASSQVGEETQYF | NA | TRBJ2-5 | NA | TRBV4-1
TGCGCCAGCGGTAATACAGGGGGCGAAAGCGGCTACACCTTC | CASGNTGGESGYTF | TRBD1 | TRBJ1-2 | NA | TRBV5-1
TGTGCCAGCAGCAAATGGGACAGGAGGGCCCGGCAGACCCAGTACTTC | CASSKWDRRARQTQYF | NA | TRBJ2-5 | NA | TRBV21-1
TGTGCCAGCAGTCCCGAGACAGGGGGACGGAGCGAGCAGTACTTC | CASSPETGGRSEQYF | TRBD1 | TRBJ2-7 | NA | TRBV27
TGTGCCAGCAGCGCCTCTAAACTAGCGGGGGGGCAAGAGACCCAGTACTTC | CASSASKLAGGQETQYF | TRBD2 | TRBJ2-5 | NA | TRBV9
TGTGCCAGCACCCACGCGGACAGGGGGACAGATACGCAGTATTTT | CASTHADRGTDTQYF | TRBD1 | TRBJ2-3 | NA | TRBV6-1
TGCGCCAGCAGCTTGGATCCAGGTACTAACTATGGCTACACCTTC | CASSLDPGTNYGYTF | NA | TRBJ1-2 | NA | TRBV5-1
TGTGCCAGCAGTGAACGGACTAGCGGGAGGGCCTACAATGAGCAGTTCTTC | CASSERTSGRAYNEQFF | TRBD2 | TRBJ2-1 | NA | TRBV25-1
TGTGCCAGCAGTTTAGCGGGCTCCTACGAGCAGTACTTC | CASSLAGSYEQYF | NA | TRBJ2-7 | few | TRBV28